Reported below is one T cell receptor beta chain. Its specificity is unknown. TCRdb reprocessed the RACE reads with MiXCR, giving one entry per CDR3 protein. The table includes about 80,000 distinct CDR3 sequences, 10% detected once. The data belong to a study of human T cells and chemical hapten exposure. Turning to the study itself: Throughout a study of approximately 25 weeks, patients underwent weekly scalp administration of diphenylcyclopropenone doses. Alopecia areata, totalis and universalis patients, mostly female, were included.

CDR1 SQVTM and CDR2 ANQGSEA come from the germline V gene. V was cut by 3 bases and J by 4 bases, with 10 bases left in between. The CDR3 is 13 amino acids. Study-level results: The presence of alopecia in the donors means their immune response may differ from healthy people's.

Time point meaning: patch test 1, 2 weeks after DPC sensitization. Treatment here: therapeutic diphenylcyclopropenone sensitization with weekly scalp DPC. Donors were 18 to 70-year-old alopecia patients suitable for DPC. The source material was whole blood, sampled in connection with sensitization to the hapten diphenylcyclopropenone (DPC). V gene TRBV29-1 combines with J gene TRBJ1-5; D is possibly TRBD1 (6 bases). The source of this sequence is a woman aged 50 to 60 with alopecia areata. Some clones in this sample may be carry-over from other donors' samples. The CDR3 loop is CSVEGGQNQPQHF. In DNA form, the CDR3 reads TGCAGCGTTGAGGGAGGACAGAATCAGCCCCAGCATTTT.